The rows below give T cell receptor beta chains drawn from one sample of a study of blood T cell repertoires in COVID-19. The repertoire was sequenced with immunoSEQ multiplex PCR; TCRdb's copy has only in-frame clones and lacks some. The top ten clones hold approximately 8.1% of a sample with about 200,000 clones, almost 85% of them seen once. The specimen sequenced was peripheral blood. The receptors originated from a woman aged 45 to 65 with active or convalescent COVID-19. CDR3s include the opening cysteine and the closing phenylalanine or tryptophan. A D gene is named only where the DNA matches it firmly. Part of the rows lack a size; the others show once, few, many or a class for expanded clones.

J gene	clone size	V gene	D gene	CDR3 DNA	CDR3 protein
TRBJ1-3	once	TRBV18	NA	TGTGCCAGCTCACCTCCCAGGGGACACTCTGGAAACACCATATATTTT	CASSPPRGHSGNTIYF
TRBJ1-2	NA	TRBV29-1	TRBD1	TGCAGCGTTCCCAACAGGGGCGAGGGCTATGGCTACACCTTC	CSVPNRGEGYGYTF
TRBJ1-2	NA	TRBV7-9	NA	TGTGCCAGCAGCTTAGTGGTCGAGGATGGCTACACCTTC	CASSLVVEDGYTF
TRBJ1-2	NA	TRBV5-1	NA	TGCGCCAGCAGCTTGGAGACGGGTGGCTACACCTTC	CASSLETGGYTF
TRBJ2-1	NA	TRBV5-7	TRBD1	TGTGCCAGCAGCTTGGGAGACAGGGGGGTCCCCTACAATGAGCAGTTCTTC	CASSLGDRGVPYNEQFF
TRBJ2-5	NA	TRBV28	TRBD2	TGTGCCAGCAACCTAGCGGGTATCCGCCAAGAGACCCAGTACTTC	CASNLAGIRQETQYF
TRBJ1-5	NA	TRBV5-1	NA	TGCGCCAGCAGCTTGGGGACAGGCAATCAGCCCCAGCATTTT	CASSLGTGNQPQHF
TRBJ2-5	once	TRBV11-2	TRBD1	TGTGCCAGCAGCTGGGGAGGGGGACAGGGGGAGACCCAGTACTTC	CASSWGGGQGETQYF
TRBJ2-5	NA	TRBV6-5	NA	TGTGCCAGCAGTTACGCCGGAGAAGAGACCCAGTACTTC	CASSYAGEETQYF
TRBJ2-3	once	TRBV5-6	NA	TGTGCCAGCAGCCTAAGACAGCTCGTCAGCACAGATACGCAGTATTTT	CASSLRQLVSTDTQYF
TRBJ1-2	NA	TRBV6-5	TRBD1	TGTGCCAGCAGATCTTTGGACAGGAACCATGGCTACACCTTC	CASRSLDRNHGYTF
TRBJ1-2	NA	TRBV2	NA	TGTGCCAGCAACAGGGAGCCCTATGGCTACACCTTC	CASNREPYGYTF
TRBJ2-3	NA	TRBV15	NA	TGTGCCACCAGCAGGGAACTAGGCACGGGCACAGATACGCAGTATTTT	CATSRELGTGTDTQYF
TRBJ2-1	NA	TRBV18	TRBD2	TGTGCCAGCTCAGCCTTACTAGCGGGAGTTGGTAATGAGCAGTTCTTC	CASSALLAGVGNEQFF
TRBJ2-1	NA	TRBV7-9	TRBD2	TGTGCCAGCAGCAACACTAGCGGGAGGGGGTACGGGCAGTTCTTC	CASSNTSGRGYGQFF
TRBJ1-3	NA	TRBV10-1	NA	TGCGCCAGCAGCCTCCCCGGGGGCTCTGGAAACACCATATATTTT	CASSLPGGSGNTIYF
TRBJ1-1	NA	TRBV28	NA	TGTGCCAGCAGTTGGGCAATAGACACTGAAGCTTTCTTT	CASSWAIDTEAFF
TRBJ1-1	few	TRBV10-2	TRBD1	TGCGCCAGCAAACCCGGGACAGGGTACACTGAAGCTTTCTTT	CASKPGTGYTEAFF
TRBJ1-1	NA	TRBV11-2	TRBD1	TGTGCCAGCAGCTGGGGGACAGCCGGGACTGAAGCTTTCTTT	CASSWGTAGTEAFF
TRBJ2-5	NA	TRBV12-3/TRBV12-4	NA	TGTGCCAGCAGCCTAGCGTTGGGAGAGACCCAGTACTTC	CASSLALGETQYF
TRBJ1-2	NA	TRBV5-1	TRBD1	TGCGCCAGCAGCGAGGGACAGGGCTACTATGGCTACACCTTC	CASSEGQGYYGYTF
TRBJ2-1	NA	TRBV2	TRBD2	TGTGCCGCCGGGACTAGACCCTACAATGAGCAGTTCTTC	CAAGTRPYNEQFF
TRBJ1-2	NA	TRBV6-5	NA	TGTGCCAGCAGTCCACCAGGGAACAATGGCTACACCTTC	CASSPPGNNGYTF
TRBJ1-2	NA	TRBV28	NA	TGTGCCAGCAGTCTCAACCCTCGGGGGGGGCGCGACTATGGCTACACCTTC	CASSLNPRGGRDYGYTF
TRBJ2-3	NA	TRBV28	TRBD2	TGTGCCAGCAGTAACGCGGGGGAGGCAGATACGCAGTATTTT	CASSNAGEADTQYF
TRBJ2-6	NA	TRBV6-6	TRBD1	TGTGCCAGCAGTCAGAGGACAGGATTCTCTGGGGCCAACGTCCTGACTTTC	CASSQRTGFSGANVLTF
TRBJ1-5	NA	TRBV30	NA	TGTGCCTGGTCGAAGGGAGGGAGCAATCAGCCCCAGCATTTT	CAWSKGGSNQPQHF
TRBJ1-1	NA	TRBV5-6	NA	TGTGCCAGCAGCTTGGTTGGGGAGGAAAACACTGAAGCTTTCTTT	CASSLVGEENTEAFF
TRBJ1-2	NA	TRBV15	NA	TGTGCCACCAGCAGAGATAGCAGGGAAAGGAGCTACACCTTC	CATSRDSRERSYTF
TRBJ2-7	NA	TRBV2	TRBD2	TGTGCCAGCGCTAGCGGGAGGCTGGTAGAGCAGTACTTC	CASASGRLVEQYF
TRBJ2-7	NA	TRBV9	NA	TGTGCCAGCAGCGCCGACTCTCAGACCAAGTACTTC	CASSADSQTKYF
TRBJ2-2	NA	TRBV7-3	NA	TGTGCCAGCAGCCAGGGGGGACTGCCCACCGGGGAGCTGTTTTTT	CASSQGGLPTGELFF
TRBJ2-1	NA	TRBV5-6	NA	TGTGCCAGCAGCTTCCGGGATAATGAGCAGTTCTTC	CASSFRDNEQFF
TRBJ2-4	once	TRBV6-2/TRBV6-3	TRBD2	TGTGCCAGCAGTTACCAAACTAGCGGGGGGGCCGTCGCCAAAAACATTCAGTACTTC	CASSYQTSGGAVAKNIQYF
TRBJ2-5	NA	TRBV24-1	NA	TGTGCCACCAGTGATTTGCTACAGGGACAAGAGACCCAGTACTTC	CATSDLLQGQETQYF
TRBJ1-2	few	TRBV3-1/TRBV3-2	NA	TGTGCCAGCAGCTCGGAGGGGGGCTACACCTTC	CASSSEGGYTF
TRBJ1-6	once	TRBV6-5	NA	TGTGCCAGCAGAATCGACCGGGAGAATTCACCCCTCCACTTT	CASRIDRENSPLHF
TRBJ1-2	NA	TRBV28	NA	TGTGCCAGCAGCCCTGGCCGGGGGGCTTATTACTATGGCTACACCTTC	CASSPGRGAYYYGYTF
TRBJ2-7	NA	TRBV6-1	TRBD2	TGTGCCAGCAGTGATCGAAACCCCTCCGGGGGGGGCCCCTACGAGCAGTACTTC	CASSDRNPSGGGPYEQYF
TRBJ2-4	NA	TRBV10-1	NA	TGCGCCAGCTCGTCGGGAGAGTTGGCCAAAAACATTCAGTACTTC	CASSSGELAKNIQYF
TRBJ2-6	NA	TRBV28	TRBD1	TGTGCCAGCAGTTCATATACAGGGGCTGCTGGGGCCAACGTCCTGACTTTC	CASSSYTGAAGANVLTF
TRBJ1-1	NA	TRBV6-6	NA	TGTGCCAGCAGTTACCCCCCCCAGGGCAGCAACACTGAAGCTTTCTTT	CASSYPPQGSNTEAFF
TRBJ1-5	NA	TRBV4-1	NA	TGCGCCAGCAGCCAAGAAGGGGTAAGCAATCAGCCCCAGCATTTT	CASSQEGVSNQPQHF
TRBJ2-3	NA	TRBV10-1	TRBD1	TGCGCCAGCAGTGGAAACAGGGGGCCCCAAGATACGCAGTATTTT	CASSGNRGPQDTQYF
TRBJ1-5	once	TRBV6-6	NA	TGTGCCAGCAGGGACATACTTAATCAGCCCCAGCATTTT	CASRDILNQPQHF
TRBJ1-2	NA	TRBV6-6	NA	TGTGCCAGCAGTCTCTCTTCTCAGGGGTCAGCTAACTATGGCTACACCTTC	CASSLSSQGSANYGYTF
TRBJ1-1	NA	TRBV11-2	TRBD1	TGTGCCAGCAGCACGACAGGGGCGAACACTGAAGCTTTCTTT	CASSTTGANTEAFF
TRBJ1-2	NA	TRBV5-4	TRBD1	TGTGCCAGCACCGCTTATTTGACAGGGGGGAACTATGGCTACACCTTC	CASTAYLTGGNYGYTF
TRBJ2-1	NA	TRBV5-6	TRBD1	TGTGCCAGCAGCTTGGGACAGGGGGCAGATGAGCAGTTCTTC	CASSLGQGADEQFF
TRBJ2-1	NA	TRBV10-3	TRBD2	TGTGCCATCAGTGAAGCGGGAGAATATAATGAGCAGTTCTTC	CAISEAGEYNEQFF
TRBJ1-5	NA	TRBV12-3/TRBV12-4	NA	TGTGCCAGCAGTCAGGGAGGAAATCAGCCCCAGCATTTT	CASSQGGNQPQHF
TRBJ1-4	NA	TRBV5-6	NA	TGTGCCAGCAGCTTGGTCGGAGAATTTGCAACTAATGAAAAACTGTTTTTT	CASSLVGEFATNEKLFF
TRBJ1-2	once	TRBV5-6	NA	TGTGCCAGCAGCATGGGGGGCTACTCCTATGGCTACACCTTC	CASSMGGYSYGYTF
TRBJ1-1	few	TRBV19	NA	TGTGCCAGTAGTATCGGGGGAATGAACACTGAAGCTTTCTTT	CASSIGGMNTEAFF
TRBJ2-2	NA	TRBV5-4	TRBD2	TGTGCCAGCAGTGACAGCGGGAAGGTTGAAACCGGGGAGCTGTTTTTT	CASSDSGKVETGELFF
TRBJ2-2	once	TRBV9	NA	TGTGCCAGCAGCGTACAGCTCCCCCGCGGCGCCGCCGGCGGGGAGCTGTTTTTT	CASSVQLPRGAAGGELFF
TRBJ1-1	once	TRBV5-1	NA	TGCGCCAGCAGCCCGGGACAACCAAACACTGAAGCTTTCTTT	CASSPGQPNTEAFF
TRBJ1-1	NA	TRBV18	NA	TGTGCCAGCTCACCAACACGGAACACTGAAGCTTTCTTT	CASSPTRNTEAFF
TRBJ1-1	once	TRBV27	TRBD1	TGTGCCAGCAGTGCTCACACAGGGGTGAAAGCTTTCTTT	CASSAHTGVKAFF